Shown below are 4 T cell receptor beta chains from a single sample sequenced in a study of blood T cells in healthy people across ages. With a J-beta primer mix and a sample-barcoded 5' primer, a second PCR ran about 7 to 12 cycles. TCRdb fed the 5' RACE reads into MiXCR, producing one record per CDR3 protein. The top ten clones hold roughly 2% of a sample with about 1.8 million distinct CDR3 sequences, 49% of them seen once. The sequenced material came from blood. These receptors came from a woman aged 40 to 55 in good health.

The CDR3 reads CSAGTGGYTF. Here the CDR3 DNA reads TGCAGCGCCGGGACAGGAGGATACACCTTC. The genes are TRBV29-1 and TRBJ1-2, with 8 bases aligning to TRBD1. Unmatched junction bases numbered 6, after V lost 7 bases and J lost 11 bases. The CDR3 is made up of 10 amino acids. Looked up from germline, CDR1 is SQVTM and CDR2 is ANQGSEA.

Turning to this clonotype: The junction differs from germline at one of its ends, possibly a read error. The chain links TRBV12-3 or TRBV12-4 to TRBJ1-5, with a possible D match to TRBD1 (5 bases). This CDR3 comprises 14 residues. CDR3 sequence: CAGRPGPNNQPQHF. The CDR3 DNA follows: TGTGCCGGCAGACCGGGACCGAATAATCAGCCCCAGCATTTT.

The chain has TRBV20-1 and TRBJ1-2; no clear D. This CDR3 region has 13 residues. Trimming shortened V by 6 bases and J by 8 bases, and 19 bases separated the two germline ends. The germline CDR1 and CDR2 sequences are DFQATT and SNEGSKA (reference sequence). The CDR3 loop reads CSAPTPRSGGYTF. The CDR3 DNA sequence: TGCAGTGCCCCGACGCCAAGGTCCGGGGGCTACACCTTC.

This clonotype showed up just a few times. V gene TRBV4-3 combines with J gene TRBJ1-3; no firm D call. CDR3 size: 15 residues. V was clipped by 2 bases and J by 7 bases, with 15 bases between them. CDR1 and CDR2 from the germline V gene are LGHNA and YSLEER. The CDR3 region has the DNA TGCGCCAGCAGCCAAATGGACGGCCTCGGGAACACCATATATTTT. This codes for CASSQMDGLGNTIYF.